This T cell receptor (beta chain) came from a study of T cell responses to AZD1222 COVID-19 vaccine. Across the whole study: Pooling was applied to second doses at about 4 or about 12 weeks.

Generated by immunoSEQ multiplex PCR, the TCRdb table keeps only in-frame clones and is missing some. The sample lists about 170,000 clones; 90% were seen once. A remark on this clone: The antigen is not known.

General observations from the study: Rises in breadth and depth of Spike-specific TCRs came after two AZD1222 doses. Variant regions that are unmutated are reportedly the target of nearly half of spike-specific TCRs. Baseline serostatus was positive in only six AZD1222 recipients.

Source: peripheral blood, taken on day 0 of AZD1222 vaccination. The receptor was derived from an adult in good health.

CDR3 nucleotides: TGCAGTGCCCGTTGGGGGAATGAGCAGTTCTTC. Its protein is CSARWGNEQFF. The J gene is TRBJ2-1, the V gene TRBV20-1; D is perhaps TRBD1 or TRBD2 (5 bases each). The CDR3 is 11 residues long. Trimming took 6 bases from V and 7 from J, leaving 10 bases between them. Germline CDR1 is DFQATT and CDR2 is SNEGSKA (reference sequence).